The T cell receptor (beta chain) described here comes from a study of human T cells and chemical hapten exposure. Study-wide context: Throughout the approximately 24-week study, diphenylcyclopropenone was applied weekly to the patients' scalps. Overall study findings and caveats: The donor cohort had alopecia, so its immune response may not match that of healthy people.

This clonotype was observed many times. Its target is not known. Trimming removed 2 bases at V and 8 bases at J, with 15 bases between. The CDR3 is 14 residues long. Germline V gene sequence: CDR1 MNHEY, CDR2 SMNVEV (reference sequence). Each cDNA molecule in the library carried unique molecular identifiers. In TCRdb, the RACE reads were re-called with MiXCR into one record per CDR3 protein. The sample lists 33,000 or so distinct CDR3 sequences; 9.5% to 15% were seen once. Specified time point: pre-sensitization, week 0. Treatment in this sample: therapeutic diphenylcyclopropenone sensitization with weekly scalp DPC. Before extraction, the whole blood was not fractionated, and total RNA was taken from it.

V usage is TRBV27 and J usage is TRBJ1-2, with D uncertain. The source was whole blood, collected in connection with sensitization to the hapten diphenylcyclopropenone (DPC). This TCR came from a woman between 40 and 50 years old with alopecia areata. Some clones in this sample may be carry-over from other donors' samples. The CDR3 sequence is CASSLILRGQGYTF. In DNA form, the CDR3 reads TGTGCCAGCAGTTTAATATTACGTGGGCAGGGCTACACCTTC.